This T cell receptor beta chain originates from a study of radiation and T cells in renal cell carcinoma. On the study more broadly: Nephrectomy followed 15 Gy stereotactic body radiation by 4 weeks. Findings of the study overall: Pretreatment tumor biopsies were lacking, so baseline clonotypes are unknown. From baseline, blood top tumor clonotypes peaked at 2 weeks post-radiation.

Note on this clone: Antigen: not known.

Sample time point: baseline pretreatment blood. Documented treatment: 15 Gy SBRT to primary tumor, nephrectomy 4 weeks later. Serial blood draws occurred at baseline and 2 and 4 weeks post-SBRT. Sequencing was performed with immunoSEQ multiplex PCR; in TCRdb, only in-frame clones are kept and a portion is missing. Of approximately 110,000 clones in the sample, approximately 80% were seen once. The CDR3 sequence is 15 residues long. J was trimmed by 8 bases and V by 4 bases; bases with no gene match: 13. From germline, CDR1 is SGHRS and CDR2 YFSETQ. This chain uses TRBV5-1 with TRBJ1-2; 8 bases align to TRBD1. The sequence was obtained from a woman aged 60-75 years with renal cell carcinoma. This material consisted of blood, taken from a patient whose treatment included radiotherapy and nephrectomy. The CDR3 protein is CASSLTGQGGDGYTF. DNA of the CDR3: TGCGCCAGCAGCCTTACCGGACAGGGAGGAGACGGCTACACCTTC.